Reported below is one TCR beta chain. Its cognate antigen is unknown. The CDR3 spans 15 residues. Germline loops: CDR1 MNHEY, CDR2 SMNVEV (reference sequence). Trimming removed 7 bases from V and 0 bases from J, with 13 bases in between. The data originate from a study of regulatory T cells in long-lasting Graves disease. Overall study findings and caveats: Segments TRBV28, TRBJ1-2 and TRBJ2-5 showed preferential usage in persistent disease.

Time point of the sample: newly diagnosed GD, antithyroid drugs for less than 3 months. The TCR library was prepared using RNA isolated from PBMCs. Construction of TCR beta libraries relied on iRepertoire HTBI primers and on Arm-PCR targeting CDR3 regions. TCRdb re-called the multiplex PCR reads through MiXCR, storing one row per CDR3 protein. Of over 500,000 distinct CDR3 sequences in the sample, about 16% were seen once. These data were likewise used in another study, on T cells in Graves' hyperthyroidism and ophthalmopathy. That work adds: Blood also showed most of the thyroid clonotypes that were expanded above 0.001.

Sequencing was performed on peripheral blood mononuclear cells (PBMCs), taken at new diagnosis, from a patient treated with antithyroid drugs. This chain uses TRBV27 with TRBJ1-5; D is perhaps TRBD1 (6 bases). This TCR derives from a man between 18 and 29 years old with Graves disease. The chain's CDR3 is CASNPGQYSNQPQHF. As DNA, the CDR3 is TGTGCCAGCAACCCCGGACAGTATAGCAATCAGCCCCAGCATTTT.